A single sample is the source of the 28 T cell receptor beta chains below, sequenced in a study of shared clonotypes between healthy human individuals. Only in-frame clones appear in the TCRdb table, and some are missing; sequencing was by immunoSEQ multiplex PCR. The sample records about 1 million clones, about 75% being singletons. The sequenced material came from memory CD4+ T cells sorted from blood. As for subset: CD45RA-negative fraction. All receptors come from a man between 18 and 29 years old in good health.

The chain is built from TRBV7-9 and TRBJ1-4; D possibly corresponds to TRBD1 (5 bases). CDR1 and CDR2 from the germline V gene are SEHNR and FQNEAQ (reference sequence). The V gene lost 5 bases and the J gene lost 0 bases, with 10 bases spanning the gap. This CDR3 is 15 amino acids long. As DNA, the CDR3 is TGTGCCAGCAGCGCTGACAGAGCAACTAATGAAAAACTGTTTTTT. This sequence encodes CASSADRATNEKLFF.

This clone appeared once. V and J are TRBV19 and TRBJ1-3, with TRBD1 identical over 7 bases. The length of the CDR3 is 14 residues. Germline loops: CDR1 LNHDA, CDR2 SQIVND (reference sequence). The J segment lost 4 bases and the V segment lost 6 bases, leaving 6 bases of the junction unmatched. CDR3 protein: CASSVQGTGNTIYF. The CDR3 DNA follows: TGTGCCAGTAGCGTACAGGGGACCGGAAACACCATATATTTT.

This clone has just a few counts. This chain connects TRBV4-3 to TRBJ2-6; 9 nucleotides match TRBD1. Unmatched junction bases numbered 15, after V lost 0 bases and J lost 0 bases. The CDR3 is made up of 22 amino acids. Looked up from germline, CDR1 is LGHNA and CDR2 is YSLEER. CDR3 protein: CASSQDPPGQGLSRSGANVLTF. CDR3 nucleotides: TGCGCCAGCAGCCAAGACCCACCGGGACAGGGTCTAAGCCGCTCTGGGGCCAACGTCCTGACTTTC.

This clone was seen a few times. The rearrangement joins TRBV5-4 to TRBJ2-2; D unresolved. V was clipped by 0 bases and J by 1 base, with 7 bases between them. Per germline, CDR1 SGHNT and CDR2 YYREEE (reference sequence). The CDR3 is 15 amino acids. The chain's CDR3 is CASSLVLGNTGELFF. Written as DNA, the CDR3 is TGTGCCAGCAGCTTGGTTCTGGGGAACACCGGGGAGCTGTTTTTT.

The V call is TRBV7-2, the J call TRBJ2-5, with D possibly TRBD2 on 6 matching bases. The CDR3 runs 13 residues. The germline V gene has CDR1 SGHTA and CDR2 FQGNSA. V was trimmed by 1 base and J by 6 bases, leaving 9 bases between them. The CDR3 loop reads CASSLEEGQTQYF. Written as DNA, the CDR3 is TGTGCCAGCAGCTTAGAGGAGGGGCAGACCCAGTACTTC.

This clone was found a few times. The chain combines TRBV27 with TRBJ1-6, with a possible D match to TRBD1 (6 bases). The CDR3 loop spans 16 amino acids. Trimming stripped 6 bases from V and 4 bases from J, with 16 bases between. The V gene's germline CDR1 is MNHEY and CDR2 SMNVEV (reference sequence). CDR3 region: CASRHNRQAYNSPLHF. In nucleotides, the CDR3 is TGTGCCAGCAGGCACAATCGACAGGCGTATAATTCACCCCTCCACTTT.

This clone has just a few counts. This chain connects TRBV4-3 to TRBJ1-6, with D perhaps TRBD1 (6 bases). V was clipped by 4 bases and J by 9 bases, with 7 bases between them. The CDR3 loop spans 12 amino acids. Germline CDR1 reads LGHNA; CDR2 reads YSLEER. The CDR3 is CASSRGGSPLHF. The CDR3 nucleotides are TGCGCCAGCAGCCGAGGGGGTTCACCCCTCCACTTT.

V is TRBV28 and J is TRBJ2-7; unclear D gene. This CDR3 has 11 amino acids. The germline V gene encodes CDR1 MDHEN and CDR2 SYDVKM. V lost 5 bases and J 6 bases, leaving 8 bases between the germline ends. CDR3 loop: CASSIRFEQYF. The DNA of the CDR3 is TGTGCCAGCAGTATTCGTTTCGAGCAGTACTTC.

This chain links TRBV7-6 with TRBJ2-1; D gene ambiguous. This CDR3 is built from 13 residues. The V and J ends lost 4 bases and 7 bases respectively, with 11 bases between them. Germline CDR1 SGHVS, CDR2 FNYEAQ. The CDR3 loop reads CASSSRTENEQFF. For the CDR3, the DNA is TGTGCCAGCAGCTCGAGAACGGAGAATGAGCAGTTCTTC.

The genes are TRBV9 and TRBJ1-2; D uncertain. The CDR3 runs to 14 residues. Per the germline V gene, CDR1 is SGDLS and CDR2 is YYNGEE. Trimming removed 0 bases at V and 4 bases at J, with 10 bases between. CDR3 coding DNA: TGTGCCAGCAGCGTAGCTCGGGAAAGCTATGGCTACACCTTC. Protein product: CASSVARESYGYTF.

The chain couples TRBV9 to TRBJ2-2; 8 bases fit TRBD2. This CDR3 has 17 amino acids. Per the germline V gene, CDR1 is SGDLS and CDR2 is YYNGEE. The trim removed 4 bases at V and 1 base at J, leaving 9 bases unmatched. As DNA, the CDR3 is TGTGCCAGCAGCCTCCGCACTAGCGGAATGAACACCGGGGAGCTGTTTTTT. Protein: CASSLRTSGMNTGELFF.

CDR3 DNA sequence: TGTGCCATCACGGGGACGGAGTACAATGAGCAGTTCTTC. Translation: CAITGTEYNEQFF. This chain joins TRBV10-3 and TRBJ2-1, with D perhaps TRBD1 or TRBD2 (5 bases each). The V end lost 7 bases, the J end lost 4 bases, and 11 bases lay between the germline ends. The CDR3 is made up of 13 amino acids. Germline V gene data show CDR1 as ENHRY and CDR2 as SYGVKD.

The chain uses TRBV4-2 and TRBJ2-1; unclear D gene. The CDR3 consists of 14 residues. Trimming cost V 0 bases and J 6 bases, with 9 bases left between them. Germline V gives CDR1 LGHNA, CDR2 YNFKEQ. Here the CDR3 reads CASSQEDGRNEQFF. CDR3 DNA sequence: TGTGCCAGCAGCCAAGAGGACGGGCGCAATGAGCAGTTCTTC.

V and J are TRBV18 and TRBJ2-5; no clear D gene. The ends were cut back, 1 base at V and 2 bases at J, with 8 bases in the middle. Looked up from germline, CDR1 is KGHSH and CDR2 is LQKENI. There are 14 residues in the CDR3. The CDR3 is CASSPRVGQETQYF. CDR3 coding DNA: TGTGCCAGCTCACCACGAGTGGGGCAAGAGACCCAGTACTTC.

The chain is built from TRBV25-1 and TRBJ1-2, with 7 bases aligning to TRBD1. Per germline, CDR1 MGHDK and CDR2 SYGVNS. Germline trimming cut 5 bases from V and 4 bases from J; bases unmatched to any gene: 7. The CDR3 contains 14 residues. The CDR3 bases are TGTGCCAGCAGTCGGACAGGCGGGAGCTATGGCTACACCTTC. The encoded protein is CASSRTGGSYGYTF.

This clone was found many times. The chain uses TRBV2 and TRBJ2-2, with D perhaps TRBD1 (6 bases). Between the trimmed V and J ends, which lost 6 bases and 6 bases, there was a span of 14 bases. CDR1 SNHLY and CDR2 FYNNEI come from the germline V gene. The CDR3 covers 14 residues. The CDR3 loop reads CASSENAGAGELFF. The CDR3 DNA is TGTGCCAGCAGCGAAAACGCAGGGGCCGGGGAGCTGTTTTTT.

The chain recombines TRBV7-9 with TRBJ1-2, with no clear D. The CDR3 sequence is 13 residues long. Germline V gene sequence: CDR1 SEHNR, CDR2 FQNEAQ (reference sequence). The germline V and J ends were trimmed by 0 bases and 6 bases, with 8 bases remaining between them. The CDR3 sequence is CASSLAAGNGYTF. CDR3 DNA sequence: TGTGCCAGCAGCTTAGCGGCAGGCAATGGCTACACCTTC.

The rearrangement uses TRBV6-6 and TRBJ1-4, with 7 bases identical to TRBD1. CDR3 length equals 15 residues. CDR1 MNHNY and CDR2 SVGAGI come from the germline V gene (reference sequence). V was clipped by 8 bases and J by 8 bases; unmatched bases: 14. The CDR3 loop reads CASAAPDRVGEKLFF. CDR3 DNA: TGTGCCAGCGCAGCCCCCGACAGGGTAGGGGAAAAACTGTTTTTT.

The chain has TRBV6-6 and TRBJ1-5; no clear D. The germline V and J ends were trimmed by 2 bases and 4 bases, with 9 bases remaining between them. Looked up from germline, CDR1 is MNHNY and CDR2 is SVGAGI (reference sequence). This CDR3 has 14 amino acids. The CDR3 DNA reads TGTGCCAGCAGTTACGCTGCCTCTAATCAGCCCCAGCATTTT. This encodes CASSYAASNQPQHF.

This clone was seen more than once but under ten times. V gene TRBV6-1 combines with J gene TRBJ1-2; D gene uncertain. The CDR3 has 16 residues. Germline CDR1 MNHNS, CDR2 SASEGT. Trimming shortened V by 0 bases and J by 2 bases, and 13 bases separated the two germline ends. CDR3 nucleotides: TGTGCCAGCAGTGAAGCGCCAGGACTCGGCAACTATGGCTACACCTTC. This translates into CASSEAPGLGNYGYTF.

CDR3 in amino acids: CASSVTGGGKTDTQYF. CDR3 nucleotides: TGTGCCAGCAGCGTAACCGGAGGGGGCAAGACAGATACGCAGTATTTT. This chain joins TRBV9 and TRBJ2-3; D perhaps matches TRBD1 (7 bases). CDR1 is SGDLS and CDR2 is YYNGEE in the germline V gene. The CDR3 extends over 16 amino acids. The V and J ends lost 1 base and 3 bases respectively, with 15 bases between them.

J is TRBJ2-7 and V is TRBV29-1, with D uncertain. Germline V CDR1 and CDR2: SQVTM, ANQGSEA. This CDR3 contains 11 residues. Trimming shortened V by 3 bases and J by 3 bases, and 6 bases separated the two germline ends. The CDR3 bases are TGCAGCGTTGATTCCGGCTACGAGCAGTACTTC. This codes for CSVDSGYEQYF.

The V gene is TRBV30, the J gene TRBJ2-5, with D perhaps TRBD1 (6 bases). CDR1 GTSNPN and CDR2 SVGIG come from the germline V gene (reference sequence). The germline V and J ends were trimmed by 1 base and 4 bases, with 22 bases remaining between them. This CDR3 region has 17 residues. The CDR3 region is CAWSGGLMGAKGETQYF. CDR3 coding DNA: TGTGCCTGGAGTGGCGGGCTTATGGGGGCCAAGGGAGAGACCCAGTACTTC.

The chain combines TRBV2 with TRBJ2-7; 9 nucleotides align to TRBD1. This CDR3 is 15 amino acids long. With 6 bases clipped from V and 4 bases from J, the junction kept 10 bases outside the gene matches. Looked up from germline, CDR1 is SNHLY and CDR2 is FYNNEI. CDR3 DNA sequence: TGTGCCAGCAGGTTCTTGGGGACAGGGCCTTACGAGCAGTACTTC. It codes for CASRFLGTGPYEQYF.

This chain uses TRBV19 with TRBJ1-5, with TRBD1 as a possible D gene (5 bases). The CDR3 totals 14 residues. Between the trimmed V and J ends, which lost 4 bases and 3 bases, there was a span of 10 bases. Germline V CDR1 and CDR2: LNHDA, SQIVND (reference sequence). The CDR3 here is CASSNQGNNQPQHF. For the CDR3, the DNA is TGTGCCAGTAGTAATCAGGGCAACAATCAGCCCCAGCATTTT.

V gene TRBV9 combines with J gene TRBJ2-6; D is uncertain. The CDR3 consists of 15 residues. V was trimmed by 0 bases and J by 3 bases, leaving 7 bases between them. From germline, CDR1 is SGDLS and CDR2 YYNGEE. The CDR3 bases are TGTGCCAGCAGCGTAGAGGTAGTTGGGGCCAACGTCCTGACTTTC. It encodes CASSVEVVGANVLTF.

In the case of this clone: A far more abundant clone sits one base away, making this likely a read error. This sample includes further DNA sequences coding for the same CDR3. The rearrangement links TRBV5-4 to TRBJ2-3; D uncertain. The CDR3 runs to 11 residues. The ends were cut back, 3 bases at V and 3 bases at J, with 2 bases in the middle. Germline V gives CDR1 SGHNT, CDR2 YYREEE (reference sequence). CDR3: CASSSTDTQYF. In DNA form, the CDR3 reads TGTGCCAGCAGCTCTACAGATACGCAGTATTTT.

The genes are TRBV14 and TRBJ2-3; D is ambiguous. This CDR3 contains 11 residues. The V gene lost 1 base and the J gene lost 4 bases, with 0 bases spanning the gap. Germline CDR1 and CDR2: SGHDN and FVKESK. CDR3 in amino acids: CASSQADTQYF. The CDR3 nucleotides read TGTGCCAGCAGCCAAGCAGATACGCAGTATTTT.